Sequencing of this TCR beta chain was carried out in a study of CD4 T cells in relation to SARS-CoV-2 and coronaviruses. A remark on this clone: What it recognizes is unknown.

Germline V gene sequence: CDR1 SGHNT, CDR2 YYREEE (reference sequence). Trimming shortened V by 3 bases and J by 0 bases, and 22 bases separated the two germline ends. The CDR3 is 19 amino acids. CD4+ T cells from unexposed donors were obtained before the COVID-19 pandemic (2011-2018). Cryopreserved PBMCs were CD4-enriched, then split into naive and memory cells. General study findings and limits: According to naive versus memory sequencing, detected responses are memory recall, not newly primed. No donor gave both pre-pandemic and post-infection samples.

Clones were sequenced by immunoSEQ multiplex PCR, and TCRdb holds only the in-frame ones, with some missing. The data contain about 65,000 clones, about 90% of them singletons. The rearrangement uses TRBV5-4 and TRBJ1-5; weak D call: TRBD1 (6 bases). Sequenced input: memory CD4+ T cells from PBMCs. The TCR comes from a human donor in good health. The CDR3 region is CASSWGHPEWGYSNQPQHF. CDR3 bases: TGTGCCAGCAGCTGGGGACATCCAGAGTGGGGCTATAGCAATCAGCCCCAGCATTTT.